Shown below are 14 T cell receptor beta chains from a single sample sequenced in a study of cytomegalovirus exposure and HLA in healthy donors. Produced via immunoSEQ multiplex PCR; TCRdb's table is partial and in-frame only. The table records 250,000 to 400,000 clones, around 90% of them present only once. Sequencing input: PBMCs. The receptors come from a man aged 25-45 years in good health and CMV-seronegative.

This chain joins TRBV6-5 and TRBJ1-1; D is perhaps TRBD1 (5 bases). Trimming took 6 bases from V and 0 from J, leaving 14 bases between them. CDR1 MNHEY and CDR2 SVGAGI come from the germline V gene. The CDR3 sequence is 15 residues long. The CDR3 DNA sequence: TGTGCCAGCAGGCGACAGACCTCTCTGAACACTGAAGCTTTCTTT. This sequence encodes CASRRQTSLNTEAFF.

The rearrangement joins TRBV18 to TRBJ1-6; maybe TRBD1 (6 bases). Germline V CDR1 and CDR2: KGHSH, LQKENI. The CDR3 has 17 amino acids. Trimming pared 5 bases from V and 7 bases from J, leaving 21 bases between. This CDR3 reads CASSALPSGQTNSPLHF. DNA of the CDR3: TGTGCCAGCTCAGCACTCCCGAGCGGACAGACGAATTCACCCCTCCACTTT. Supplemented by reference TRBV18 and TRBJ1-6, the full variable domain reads NAGVMQNPRHLVRRRGQEARLRCSPMKGHSHVYWYRQLPEEGLKFMVYLQKENIIDESGMPKERFSAEFPKEGPSILRIQQVVRGDSAAYFCASSALPSGQTNSPLHFGNGTRLTVT.

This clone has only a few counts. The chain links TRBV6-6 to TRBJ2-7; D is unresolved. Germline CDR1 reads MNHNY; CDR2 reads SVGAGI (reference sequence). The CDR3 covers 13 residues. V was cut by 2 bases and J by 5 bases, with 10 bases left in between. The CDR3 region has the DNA TGTGCCAGCAGTTACCTCTCTCCCCACGAGCAGTACTTC. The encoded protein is CASSYLSPHEQYF.

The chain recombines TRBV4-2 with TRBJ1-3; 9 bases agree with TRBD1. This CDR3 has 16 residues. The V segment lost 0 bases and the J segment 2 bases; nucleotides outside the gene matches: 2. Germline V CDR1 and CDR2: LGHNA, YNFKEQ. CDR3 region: CASSQEGQGPGNTIYF. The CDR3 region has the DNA TGTGCCAGCAGCCAAGAAGGACAGGGGCCTGGAAACACCATATATTTT.

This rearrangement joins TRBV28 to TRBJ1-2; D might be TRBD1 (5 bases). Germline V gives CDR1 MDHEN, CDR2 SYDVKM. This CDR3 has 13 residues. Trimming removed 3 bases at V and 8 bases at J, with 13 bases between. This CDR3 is CASSFWDSAGYTF. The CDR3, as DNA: TGTGCCAGCAGTTTCTGGGACTCAGCGGGCTACACCTTC.

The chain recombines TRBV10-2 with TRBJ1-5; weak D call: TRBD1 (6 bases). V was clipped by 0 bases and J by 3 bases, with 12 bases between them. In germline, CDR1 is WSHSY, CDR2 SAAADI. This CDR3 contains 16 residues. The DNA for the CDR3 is TGCGCCAGCAGTGAGTCGATAGGGGGTTTCAATCAGCCCCAGCATTTT. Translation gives CASSESIGGFNQPQHF.

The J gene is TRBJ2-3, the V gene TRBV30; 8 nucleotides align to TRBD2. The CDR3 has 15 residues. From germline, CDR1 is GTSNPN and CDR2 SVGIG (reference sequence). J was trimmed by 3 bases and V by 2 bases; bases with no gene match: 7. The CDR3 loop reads CAWSSYGGGTDTQYF. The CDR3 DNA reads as TGTGCCTGGAGTTCTTACGGGGGGGGAACAGATACGCAGTATTTT.

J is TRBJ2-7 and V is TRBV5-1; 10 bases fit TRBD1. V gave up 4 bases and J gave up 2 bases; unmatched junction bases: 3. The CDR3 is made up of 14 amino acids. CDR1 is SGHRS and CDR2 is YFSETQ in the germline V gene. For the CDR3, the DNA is TGCGCCAGCAGCCGGGACAGGGGCCCCTACGAGCAGTACTTC. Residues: CASSRDRGPYEQYF.

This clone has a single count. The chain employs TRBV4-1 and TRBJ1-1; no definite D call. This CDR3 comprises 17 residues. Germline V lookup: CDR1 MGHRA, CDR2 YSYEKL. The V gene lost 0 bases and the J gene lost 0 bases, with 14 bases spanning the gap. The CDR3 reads CASSQETLLAMNTEAFF. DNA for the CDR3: TGCGCCAGCAGCCAAGAGACTCTCCTCGCCATGAACACTGAAGCTTTCTTT.

The CDR3 nucleotides are TGTGCCAGCTCAGCGGACAGGGCTAAAATCATATATGGCTACACCTTC. This codes for CASSADRAKIIYGYTF. The V call is TRBV18, the J call TRBJ1-2; 8 bases agree with TRBD1. Germline V gene sequence: CDR1 KGHSH, CDR2 LQKENI. CDR3 length: 16 amino acids. V lost 5 bases to trimming and J lost 5 bases; unmatched junction nucleotides: 13.

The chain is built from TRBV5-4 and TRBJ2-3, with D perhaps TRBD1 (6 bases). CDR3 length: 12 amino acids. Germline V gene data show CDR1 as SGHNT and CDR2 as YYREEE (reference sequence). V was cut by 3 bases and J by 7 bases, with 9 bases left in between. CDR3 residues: CASSSQGHTQYF. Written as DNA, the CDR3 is TGTGCCAGCAGCTCACAGGGCCATACGCAGTATTTT.

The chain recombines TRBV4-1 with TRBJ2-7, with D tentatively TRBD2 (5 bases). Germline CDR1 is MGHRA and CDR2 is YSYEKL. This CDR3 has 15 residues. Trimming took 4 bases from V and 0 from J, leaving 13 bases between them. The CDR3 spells CASSLLRDTSYEQYF. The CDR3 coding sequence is TGCGCCAGCAGCCTGTTACGGGATACCTCCTACGAGCAGTACTTC.

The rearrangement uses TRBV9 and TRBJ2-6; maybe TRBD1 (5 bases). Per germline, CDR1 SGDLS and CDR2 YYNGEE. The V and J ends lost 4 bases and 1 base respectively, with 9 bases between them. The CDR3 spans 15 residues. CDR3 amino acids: CASSYQGSGANVLTF. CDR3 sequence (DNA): TGTGCCAGCAGCTACCAGGGTTCTGGGGCCAACGTCCTGACTTTC.

CDR3 region: CASSLERANEQFF. DNA of the CDR3: TGCGCCAGCAGCTTGGAGCGGGCCAATGAGCAGTTCTTC. This chain uses TRBV5-1 with TRBJ2-1; D is perhaps TRBD2 (6 bases). The CDR3 length is 13 residues. V lost 0 bases to trimming and J lost 6 bases, with 7 bases between them. Germline V gives CDR1 SGHRS, CDR2 YFSETQ.